This T cell receptor beta chain comes out of a study of T cell responses to AZD1222 COVID-19 vaccine. The protocol was immunoSEQ multiplex PCR, while the TCRdb copy is restricted to in-frame clones and leaves out a portion. The data hold over 150,000 clones, with roughly 94% observed a single time. With regard to this clone: The antigen remains undetermined.

The V and J ends lost 3 bases and 6 bases, in that order; junction bases with no gene match: 13. Germline V lookup: CDR1 SGHNT, CDR2 YYREEE (reference sequence). CDR3 length: 18 amino acids. Study conclusions and caveats: Donors were mostly white British, more females; clonal diversity possibly underestimated. It was only 6 or 7 AZD1222 recipients who were seropositive at baseline.

The sequence was obtained from an adult in good health. J is TRBJ2-1 and V is TRBV5-4; 12 nucleotides agree with TRBD2. Here the sequenced sample was peripheral blood, taken on day 0 of MenACWY control vaccination. Written as DNA, the CDR3 is TGTGCCAGCAGCTCTAGCGGGAGGGCCTCGGTACGTGGCAATGAGCAGTTCTTC. Amino acid sequence: CASSSSGRASVRGNEQFF.